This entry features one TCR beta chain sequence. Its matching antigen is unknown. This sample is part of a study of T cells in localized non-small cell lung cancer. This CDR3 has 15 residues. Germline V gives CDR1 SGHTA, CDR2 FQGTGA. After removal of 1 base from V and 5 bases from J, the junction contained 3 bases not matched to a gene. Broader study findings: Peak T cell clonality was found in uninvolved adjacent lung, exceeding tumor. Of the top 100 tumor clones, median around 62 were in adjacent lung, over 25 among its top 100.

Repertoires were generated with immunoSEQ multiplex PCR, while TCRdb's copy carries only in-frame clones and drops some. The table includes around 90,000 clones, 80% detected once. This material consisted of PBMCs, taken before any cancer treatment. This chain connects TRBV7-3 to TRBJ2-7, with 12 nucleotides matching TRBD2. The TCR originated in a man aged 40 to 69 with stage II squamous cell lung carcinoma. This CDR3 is CASSLMASGRDEQYF. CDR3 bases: TGTGCCAGCAGCTTAATGGCTAGCGGGAGGGACGAGCAGTACTTC.